The next 30 T cell receptor beta chains were all read from a single sample in a study of blood T cell repertoires in COVID-19. Clones were read by immunoSEQ multiplex PCR, and TCRdb kept only the in-frame ones, dropping some. The table has some 180,000 clones, around 85% seen once; the top ten hold 6.2%. The sample taken for sequencing was PBMCs or T cells enriched from blood (not recorded which). The receptors were sampled from a man aged 40-49 years who had recovered from COVID-19.

CDR3 sequence (DNA): TGTGCCAGCAGTCCCATAGCGGGAGCTTGGCAAGAGACCCAGTACTTC. Encoded protein: CASSPIAGAWQETQYF. The chain combines TRBV27 with TRBJ2-5; 9 nucleotides align to TRBD2. Trimming at V came to 5 bases and at J to 2 bases, leaving 9 bases not matched to a gene. This CDR3 is 16 amino acids long. The germline CDR1 and CDR2 sequences are MNHEY and SMNVEV (reference sequence).

The chain couples TRBV28 to TRBJ2-1, with 8 positions matching TRBD1. The CDR3 extends over 15 amino acids. After removal of 3 bases from V and 6 bases from J, the junction contained 7 bases not matched to a gene. Germline-derived CDR1 and CDR2 are MDHEN and SYDVKM. The CDR3 sequence: CASSLRTGNANEQFF. The CDR3 bases are TGTGCCAGCAGTTTGCGGACAGGGAACGCCAATGAGCAGTTCTTC.

This clone was picked up a small number of times. The V call is TRBV24-1, the J call TRBJ2-3, with TRBD1 identical over 11 bases. The ends lost 5 bases at V and 1 base at J; junction bases unmatched: 4. Germline loops: CDR1 KGHDR, CDR2 SFDVKD. The CDR3 sequence is 16 residues long. Here the CDR3 reads CATSVGGQGGTDTQYF. In nucleotides, the CDR3 is TGTGCCACCAGTGTTGGGGGACAGGGGGGCACAGATACGCAGTATTTT.

The rearrangement uses TRBV7-2 and TRBJ1-2; 10 bases are a match to TRBD1. The CDR3 consists of 14 residues. Germline-derived CDR1 and CDR2 are SGHTA and FQGNSA. The ends lost 4 bases at V and 8 bases at J; junction bases unmatched: 7. The CDR3 DNA is TGTGCCAGCAGCTCCCGACAGGGGGCGACGGGCTACACCTTC. This gives the protein CASSSRQGATGYTF.

V and J are TRBV12-3 or TRBV12-4 and TRBJ2-7, with D hard to call. Trimming cost V 5 bases and J 4 bases, with 9 bases left between them. This CDR3 is 12 amino acids long. CDR3 in amino acids: CASSPTEYEQYF. The DNA of the CDR3 is TGTGCCAGCAGTCCCACAGAATACGAGCAGTACTTC.

This clone was observed a few times. The chain joins TRBV5-1 to TRBJ2-2; 8 nucleotides agree with TRBD2. The CDR3 is made up of 16 amino acids. Germline CDR1 is SGHRS and CDR2 is YFSETQ. J gave up 7 bases and V 4 bases, and 12 bases lay outside the gene matches. This CDR3 reads CASSPEGAGGGGELFF. For the CDR3, the DNA is TGCGCCAGCAGCCCAGAAGGGGCGGGAGGCGGCGGGGAGCTGTTTTTT.

The J gene is TRBJ2-1, the V gene TRBV6-2 or TRBV6-3; TRBD2 matches at 10 bases. This CDR3 is built from 15 residues. The J segment lost 3 bases and the V segment lost 4 bases, leaving 3 bases of the junction unmatched. The germline V gene has CDR1 MNHEY and CDR2 SVGEGT. This CDR3 is CASSSKRGGYNEQFF. CDR3 coding DNA: TGTGCCAGCAGTTCAAAGCGGGGGGGCTACAATGAGCAGTTCTTC.

The chain links TRBV30 to TRBJ1-5; no clear D gene. The length of the CDR3 is 16 residues. Germline assignment: CDR1 GTSNPN and CDR2 SVGIG (reference sequence). V was shortened by 0 bases and J by 2 bases, with 14 bases between the two germline ends. The CDR3 DNA sequence: TGTGCCTGGAGTGTAAGATCGGGGAGCGGCAATCAGCCCCAGCATTTT. Amino acids: CAWSVRSGSGNQPQHF. Using reference TRBV30 and TRBJ1-5 for the parts outside the CDR3, the full variable domain is SQTIHQWPATLVQPVGSPLSLECTVEGTSNPNLYWYRQAAGRGLQLLFYSVGIGQISSEVPQNLSASRPQDRQFILSSKKLLLSDSGFYLCAWSVRSGSGNQPQHFGDGTRLSIL.

The V gene is TRBV24-1, the J gene TRBJ1-2; a weak D match, TRBD1 (5 bases). Trimming removed 1 base at V and 8 bases at J, with 10 bases between. Germline V gene data show CDR1 as KGHDR and CDR2 as SFDVKD. CDR3 length: 13 amino acids. The CDR3 DNA reads as TGTGCCACCAGTGATTTTGCAGGGAACGGCTACACCTTC. Translated: CATSDFAGNGYTF.

The V gene is TRBV6-5, the J gene TRBJ1-6; unclear D gene. Germline CDR1 MNHEY, CDR2 SVGAGI. V dropped 4 bases and J dropped 13 bases, with 17 bases sitting between them. This CDR3 contains 14 residues. DNA of the CDR3: TGTGCCAGCAGTTCGATGCCCCAATCCGGTCCCCTCCACTTT. This gives the protein CASSSMPQSGPLHF.

The V call is TRBV30, the J call TRBJ2-7; 10 positions agree with TRBD1. This CDR3 is 16 amino acids long. Per germline, CDR1 GTSNPN and CDR2 SVGIG (reference sequence). The V gene end was trimmed by 4 bases and the J gene end by 1 base; junction bases not matched to a gene: 10. CDR3 amino acids: CAWTGPPGQGSYEQYF. The CDR3 region has the DNA TGTGCCTGGACCGGGCCCCCGGGACAGGGGTCCTACGAGCAGTACTTC.

The chain recombines TRBV5-6 with TRBJ2-7; D is possibly TRBD1 (6 bases). Germline CDR1 and CDR2: SGHDT and YYEEEE. V was pared by 3 bases and J by 6 bases, with 7 bases between. This CDR3 has 11 residues. The CDR3 here is CASSWGPEQYF. As DNA, the CDR3 is TGTGCCAGCAGCTGGGGGCCCGAGCAGTACTTC.

The rearrangement joins TRBV2 to TRBJ2-5; 9 bases agree with TRBD1. Per germline, CDR1 SNHLY and CDR2 FYNNEI. The length of the CDR3 is 14 residues. The trim removed 6 bases at V and 5 bases at J, leaving 7 bases unmatched. In nucleotides, the CDR3 is TGTGCCAGCAGCGGACAGGGGAAGGGGGAGACCCAGTACTTC. This codes for CASSGQGKGETQYF.

This clone was observed a single time. The chain links TRBV7-2 to TRBJ2-1, with 11 bases lining up with TRBD2. The V gene end was trimmed by 5 bases and the J gene end by 3 bases; junction bases not matched to a gene: 3. The germline V gene has CDR1 SGHTA and CDR2 FQGNSA. The CDR3 is 15 residues long. DNA for the CDR3: TGTGCCAGCAGCGGCGGGACTAGCGGCTACAATGAGCAGTTCTTC. This translates into CASSGGTSGYNEQFF.

The chain carries TRBV5-1 and TRBJ2-7; D may be TRBD2 (5 bases). V lost 3 bases, J lost 0 bases, and 10 bases lay in between. The CDR3 consists of 14 residues. CDR1 is SGHRS and CDR2 is YFSETQ in the germline V gene. CDR3 protein: CASSWRSLSYEQYF. The CDR3 DNA reads as TGCGCCAGCAGCTGGAGGAGTCTCTCCTACGAGCAGTACTTC.

This rearrangement joins TRBV7-9 to TRBJ1-5, with a tentative D call TRBD1 (5 bases). Trimming shortened V by 5 bases and J by 3 bases, and 17 bases separated the two germline ends. Germline CDR1 is SEHNR and CDR2 is FQNEAQ (reference sequence). The CDR3 contains 16 residues. In DNA, the CDR3 is TGTGCCAGCAGCGAAGCGGGGGGAGATGCCAATCAGCCCCAGCATTTT. This gives the protein CASSEAGGDANQPQHF.

This rearrangement joins TRBV27 to TRBJ1-5, with D possibly being TRBD1 (6 bases). Per germline, CDR1 MNHEY and CDR2 SMNVEV (reference sequence). The CDR3 spans 14 residues. Trimming removed 2 bases from V and 5 bases from J, with 10 bases in between. The CDR3, as DNA: TGTGCCAGCAGTTTAAACAGGGCTGATCAGCCCCAGCATTTT. It yields the protein CASSLNRADQPQHF.

The chain combines TRBV7-2 with TRBJ1-2; D might be TRBD1 (5 bases). V was pared by 1 base and J by 7 bases, with 13 bases between. The CDR3 runs to 14 residues. Germline V gene sequence: CDR1 SGHTA, CDR2 FQGNSA. The CDR3 DNA follows: TGTGCCAGCAGCTTAGGACACTTGCAGGGTGGCTACACCTTC. Protein product: CASSLGHLQGGYTF. Using reference TRBV7-2 and TRBJ1-2 for the parts outside the CDR3, the full variable domain is GAGVSQSPSNKVTEKGKDVELRCDPISGHTALYWYRQSLGQGLEFLIYFQGNSAPDKSGLPSDRFSAERTGGSVSTLTIQRTQQEDSAVYLCASSLGHLQGGYTFGSGTRLTVV.

V is TRBV2 and J is TRBJ2-2; D is unclear. Trimming stripped 8 bases from V and 4 bases from J, with 11 bases between. The length of the CDR3 is 13 residues. The germline V gene encodes CDR1 SNHLY and CDR2 FYNNEI. DNA for the CDR3: TGTGCCAGCGGGCTGCCCCCCACCGGGGAGCTGTTTTTT. The encoded protein is CASGLPPTGELFF.

The chain combines TRBV19 with TRBJ2-1, with D perhaps matching TRBD2 (5 bases). Germline-derived CDR1 and CDR2 are LNHDA and SQIVND (reference sequence). V lost 6 bases and J lost 4, with 13 bases in between. CDR3 size: 14 residues. CDR3 sequence: CASSPDGVYNEQFF. Written as DNA, the CDR3 is TGTGCCAGTAGCCCCGACGGGGTTTACAATGAGCAGTTCTTC.

The rearrangement links TRBV19 to TRBJ1-2; D is perhaps TRBD1 (5 bases). The CDR3 has 14 amino acids. V was cut by 5 bases and J by 2 bases, with 12 bases left in between. CDR1 and CDR2 (germline): LNHDA, SQIVND (reference sequence). The CDR3 nucleotides are TGTGCCAGTAGTGGGCAGGGTGAAAACTATGGCTACACCTTC. Amino acids: CASSGQGENYGYTF.

The chain recombines TRBV6-4 with TRBJ2-1; 12 nucleotides match TRBD2. From germline, CDR1 is MRHNA and CDR2 SNTAGT. The CDR3 runs 16 residues. V trimming: 4 bases; J trimming: 2 bases; junction bases outside the gene matches: 3. This CDR3 is CASSATSGRPYNEQFF. The CDR3 bases are TGTGCCAGCAGTGCGACTAGCGGGAGACCCTACAATGAGCAGTTCTTC.

The chain recombines TRBV9 with TRBJ1-1; D possibly corresponds to TRBD1 (6 bases). The CDR3 runs 17 residues. Trimming took 0 bases from V and 3 from J, leaving 18 bases between them. The germline gives CDR1 SGDLS, CDR2 YYNGEE. CDR3 amino acids: CASSVGRRLGHYTEAFF. The CDR3 coding sequence is TGTGCCAGCAGCGTAGGTCGGCGTTTGGGACATTACACTGAAGCTTTCTTT. Based on the CDR3 plus reference TRBV9 and TRBJ1-1, the full variable domain is DSGVTQTPKHLITATGQRVTLRCSPRSGDLSVYWYQQSLDQGLQFLIQYYNGEERAKGNILERFSAQQFPDLHSELNLSSLELGDSALYFCASSVGRRLGHYTEAFFGQGTRLTVV.

This chain joins TRBV7-2 and TRBJ2-2; the match to TRBD2 covers 9 bases. Trimming cost V 4 bases and J 5 bases; bases outside gene matches: 8. Germline CDR1 and CDR2: SGHTA and FQGNSA. This CDR3 is built from 16 residues. CDR3 protein: CASSSGGSGRTGELFF. The CDR3 bases are TGTGCCAGCAGCTCCGGGGGGAGCGGGAGGACCGGGGAGCTGTTTTTT. Combining the CDR3 with reference TRBV7-2 and TRBJ2-2 gives the whole variable domain GAGVSQSPSNKVTEKGKDVELRCDPISGHTALYWYRQSLGQGLEFLIYFQGNSAPDKSGLPSDRFSAERTGGSVSTLTIQRTQQEDSAVYLCASSSGGSGRTGELFFGEGSRLTVL.

This sequence joins TRBV28 and TRBJ1-2; TRBD1 aligns across 7 bases. This CDR3 is 14 amino acids long. With 6 bases clipped from V and 8 bases from J, the junction kept 12 bases outside the gene matches. The germline V gene has CDR1 MDHEN and CDR2 SYDVKM. The CDR3, as DNA: TGTGCCAGCAGCCTCGGGGGTCGACAGGGAGGCTACACCTTC. Translation gives CASSLGGRQGGYTF.

V and J are TRBV5-1 and TRBJ2-2; a possible D gene is TRBD2 (6 bases). Trimming removed 0 bases from V and 6 bases from J, with 9 bases in between. This CDR3 has 14 residues. Germline CDR1 reads SGHRS; CDR2 reads YFSETQ. The CDR3 loop is CASSLAGRSGELFF. The CDR3 DNA is TGCGCCAGCAGCTTGGCAGGGAGGTCCGGGGAGCTGTTTTTT. Supplemented by reference TRBV5-1 and TRBJ2-2, the full variable domain reads KAGVTQTPRYLIKTRGQQVTLSCSPISGHRSVSWYQQTPGQGLQFLFEYFSETQRNKGNFPGRFSGRQFSNSRSEMNVSTLELGDSALYLCASSLAGRSGELFFGEGSRLTVL.

As DNA, the CDR3 is TGTGCCAGCAGCGCGGTGGCAGCGGGGGCCGAGCAGTACTTC. The encoded protein is CASSAVAAGAEQYF. The V gene is TRBV2, the J gene TRBJ2-7, with 8 positions matching TRBD2. Germline-derived CDR1 and CDR2 are SNHLY and FYNNEI. Unmatched junction bases numbered 10, after V lost 6 bases and J lost 6 bases. The CDR3 has 14 residues.

V usage is TRBV30 and J usage is TRBJ1-2; D gene ambiguous. The V gene's germline CDR1 is GTSNPN and CDR2 SVGIG (reference sequence). This CDR3 region has 11 residues. Trimming took off 6 bases at V and 9 bases at J, with 14 bases between the two ends. CDR3 nucleotide sequence: TGTGCCTGCATGATACTCGATCGCTACACCTTC. Translating it yields CACMILDRYTF.

This clone was detected a few times. The J gene is TRBJ1-4, the V gene TRBV7-3, with TRBD1 matching over 7 bases. The CDR3 length is 13 residues. V was clipped by 5 bases and J by 8 bases; unmatched bases: 5. Looked up from germline, CDR1 is SGHTA and CDR2 is FQGTGA. In DNA form, the CDR3 reads TGTGCCAGCAGCCTGATCAGGGGGGAAAAACTGTTTTTT. It specifies CASSLIRGEKLFF. The variable domain in full, with the rest retrieved from reference TRBV7-3 and TRBJ1-4, is GAGVSQTPSNKVTEKGKYVELRCDPISGHTALYWYRQSLGQGPEFLIYFQGTGAADDSGLPNDRFFAVRPEGSVSTLKIQRTERGDSAVYLCASSLIRGEKLFFGSGTQLSVL.

The rearrangement joins TRBV30 to TRBJ2-3; 9 nucleotides align to TRBD1. CDR3 length: 15 residues. Trimming at V came to 5 bases and at J to 0 bases, leaving 6 bases not matched to a gene. The germline CDR1 and CDR2 sequences are GTSNPN and SVGIG (reference sequence). CDR3 loop: CAWSKGQGSTDTQYF. CDR3 coding DNA: TGTGCCTGGTCGAAGGGACAGGGAAGCACAGATACGCAGTATTTT.